One sample yielded the 20 T cell receptor beta chains listed below, sequenced in a study of cytomegalovirus exposure and HLA in healthy donors. The PCR contained 60 Vbeta and 13 Jbeta primers. Only in-frame clones appear in the TCRdb table, and some are missing; sequencing was by immunoSEQ multiplex PCR. The data hold 95,000 to 150,000 clones, with around four fifths observed a single time. The specimen was PBMCs. The receptor source for this set is a woman aged 40 to 50 in good health and CMV-seronegative.

This clone was counted only a few times. The gene calls are TRBV5-4 and TRBJ1-2; D is unclear. Trimming took 3 bases from V and 8 from J, leaving 8 bases between them. Per the germline V gene, CDR1 is SGHNT and CDR2 is YYREEE (reference sequence). The CDR3 is 11 residues long. CDR3 residues: CASSSLAGYTF. CDR3 bases: TGTGCCAGCAGCTCGTTGGCAGGCTACACCTTC.

This clone was detected only a few times. This chain joins TRBV7-7 and TRBJ2-3; 10 nucleotides line up with TRBD2. The CDR3 is 15 residues long. Trimming at V came to 6 bases and at J to 4 bases, leaving 7 bases not matched to a gene. Germline lookup yields CDR1 SSHAT and CDR2 FNYEAQ (reference sequence). CDR3 residues: CASSPGTSVADTQYF. DNA of the CDR3: TGTGCCAGCAGTCCAGGGACTAGCGTAGCAGATACGCAGTATTTT.

The chain combines TRBV5-1 with TRBJ2-7; the match to TRBD1 covers 9 bases. CDR3 length: 14 residues. V gave up 0 bases and J gave up 5 bases; unmatched junction bases: 3. CDR1 and CDR2 from the germline V gene are SGHRS and YFSETQ. The CDR3 DNA reads as TGCGCCAGCAGCTTGGGACAGGGGGGGGACGAGCAGTACTTC. Protein product: CASSLGQGGDEQYF.

The V call is TRBV2, the J call TRBJ2-2; tentatively, D is TRBD1 (5 bases). From germline, CDR1 is SNHLY and CDR2 FYNNEI. Trimming stripped 2 bases from V and 7 bases from J, with 8 bases between. The CDR3 totals 13 residues. The CDR3, as DNA: TGTGCCAGCAGTGAATCAGGGATCGGGGAGCTGTTTTTT. This codes for CASSESGIGELFF. Complete variable domain (other parts from reference TRBV2 and TRBJ2-2): EPEVTQTPSHQVTQMGQEVILRCVPISNHLYFYWYRQILGQKVEFLVSFYNNEISEKSEIFDDQFSVERPDGSNFTLKIRSTKLEDSAMYFCASSESGIGELFFGEGSRLTVL.

This clone was seen only once. This rearrangement joins TRBV7-6 to TRBJ2-5; TRBD1 matches at 11 bases. Germline V gene sequence: CDR1 SGHVS, CDR2 FNYEAQ. V dropped 4 bases and J dropped 4; count of bases not matched to a gene: 5. The CDR3 length is 15 residues. The CDR3 nucleotides are TGTGCCAGCAGCTCTAGGACAGGGGGCATAGAGACCCAGTACTTC. Translation: CASSSRTGGIETQYF.

In regard to this clone: At the DNA level, this CDR3 is encoded by other sequences in the same sample as well. V gene TRBV7-8 combines with J gene TRBJ1-4, with 8 bases that match TRBD1. CDR1 is SGHVS and CDR2 is FQNEAQ in the germline V gene. Trimming cost V 5 bases and J 8 bases; bases outside gene matches: 10. The CDR3 has 15 residues. CDR3 DNA sequence: TGTGCCAGCAGCCTAAGACAGGGGCCACCCGAAAAACTGTTTTTT. It codes for CASSLRQGPPEKLFF.

The V gene is TRBV6-5, the J gene TRBJ2-1; TRBD1 agrees at 11 bases. The CDR3 has 14 amino acids. Germline CDR1 reads MNHEY; CDR2 reads SVGAGI. V dropped 7 bases and J dropped 9; count of bases not matched to a gene: 8. CDR3 in DNA: TGTGCCAGCATCAAGGACAGGGGGCTGGGTGAGCAGTTCTTC. Amino acids: CASIKDRGLGEQFF.

The chain combines TRBV2 with TRBJ2-7; TRBD2 matches at 9 bases. The CDR3 length is 14 residues. V lost 6 bases to trimming and J lost 3 bases; unmatched junction nucleotides: 6. The germline CDR1 and CDR2 sequences are SNHLY and FYNNEI. In DNA, the CDR3 is TGTGCCAGCAGCCTAGCGGGGAGGGACTACGAGCAGTACTTC. This encodes CASSLAGRDYEQYF.

The V and J genes are TRBV11-2 and TRBJ2-2; TRBD2 aligns across 13 bases. Germline CDR1 reads SGHAT; CDR2 reads FQNNGV. The trim removed 5 bases at V and 1 base at J, leaving 4 bases unmatched. The CDR3 is 17 residues long. The CDR3 DNA is TGTGCCAGCAGCGCTACTAGCGGGAGGGTGAACACCGGGGAGCTGTTTTTT. This translates into CASSATSGRVNTGELFF.

In its sample, this clone was seen a few times. This rearrangement joins TRBV5-5 to TRBJ2-1, with 16 bases matching TRBD2. The CDR3 loop spans 18 amino acids. CDR1 SGHKS and CDR2 YYEKEE come from the germline V gene (reference sequence). V lost 2 bases and J lost 6; bases outside the gene matches: 8. The CDR3 DNA reads TGTGCCAGCAGCTTTGGGAGGGGACTAGCGGGAGGGCCCAATGAGCAGTTCTTC. This encodes CASSFGRGLAGGPNEQFF.

This clone was picked up a small number of times. The chain has TRBV25-1 and TRBJ2-7; weak D call: TRBD2 (6 bases). The CDR3 sequence is 16 residues long. Germline-derived CDR1 and CDR2 are MGHDK and SYGVNS. Deletions cut 2 bases from V and 7 bases from J, with 21 bases between. CDR3 nucleotide sequence: TGTGCCAGCAGTGAACTGGCGGGACTCGGTATGAGGGAGCAGTACTTC. Its translation: CASSELAGLGMREQYF.

This clone showed up just a few times. This chain joins TRBV19 and TRBJ1-5; possibly TRBD1 for D (5 bases). V was cut by 3 bases and J by 7 bases, with 7 bases left in between. The CDR3 runs 12 residues. Germline CDR1 is LNHDA and CDR2 is SQIVND (reference sequence). Here the CDR3 reads CASSIGGQPQHF. CDR3 sequence (DNA): TGTGCCAGTAGTATTGGGGGGCAGCCCCAGCATTTT.

Details on this clone: Sequence at one end of the junction differs from germline and may be a read error. The chain links TRBV7-7 to TRBJ2-7, with a tentative D call TRBD2 (6 bases). The CDR3 has 13 residues. Germline CDR1 reads SSHAT; CDR2 reads FNYEAQ (reference sequence). This CDR3 reads CASSLAEGDEQYF. The CDR3 DNA sequence: TGTGCTAGCAGCTTAGCGGAGGGAGACGAGCAGTACTTC.

The CDR3 loop is CASSRVRRPYEQYF. CDR3 bases: TGTGCCAGCTCTCGGGTCCGGAGACCCTACGAGCAGTACTTC. The genes are TRBV28 and TRBJ2-7; D unclear. Germline lookup yields CDR1 MDHEN and CDR2 SYDVKM. This CDR3 spans 14 amino acids. Trimming removed 8 bases at V and 2 bases at J, with 16 bases between.

This sequence joins TRBV5-5 and TRBJ1-1; no reliable D call. The V gene's germline CDR1 is SGHKS and CDR2 YYEKEE (reference sequence). Trimming left V 7 bases short and J 1 base short, with 8 bases between. This CDR3 comprises 12 residues. For the CDR3, the DNA is TGTGCCAGCCGGTCCTCGAACACTGAAGCTTTCTTT. It translates to CASRSSNTEAFF.

V usage is TRBV11-2 and J usage is TRBJ1-1; TRBD1 matches 7 bases. The trim removed 5 bases at V and 6 bases at J, leaving 15 bases unmatched. This CDR3 comprises 16 residues. Germline assignment: CDR1 SGHAT and CDR2 FQNNGV. The CDR3 coding sequence is TGTGCCAGCAGCGCCAGACAGGGTCGGAGCTCCGCTGAAGCTTTCTTT. Protein: CASSARQGRSSAEAFF. Combining the CDR3 with reference TRBV11-2 and TRBJ1-1 gives the whole variable domain EAGVAQSPRYKIIEKRQSVAFWCNPISGHATLYWYQQILGQGPKLLIQFQNNGVVDDSQLPKDRFSAERLKGVDSTLKIQPAKLEDSAVYLCASSARQGRSSAEAFFGQGTRLTVV.

The CDR3 region is CASWGREGKDGYTF. CDR3 in DNA: TGTGCCAGTTGGGGCAGGGAAGGTAAAGATGGCTACACCTTC. This chain links TRBV19 with TRBJ1-2; maybe TRBD1 (5 bases). This CDR3 spans 14 amino acids. Germline V gene data show CDR1 as LNHDA and CDR2 as SQIVND (reference sequence). V lost 8 bases and J lost 6, with 19 bases in between.

This chain connects TRBV25-1 to TRBJ2-6; D may be TRBD2 (6 bases). The V end was cut by 6 bases, the J end by 4 bases, with 22 bases between. The germline V gene encodes CDR1 MGHDK and CDR2 SYGVNS. The CDR3 spans 18 residues. The CDR3 DNA follows: TGTGCCAGCAGCCCGCGGGGAGCTCCTCAAGGCGGGGCCAACGTCCTGACTTTC. Its protein is CASSPRGAPQGGANVLTF.

The chain uses TRBV5-1 and TRBJ1-2, with 7 nucleotides matching TRBD1. Germline V gives CDR1 SGHRS, CDR2 YFSETQ. CDR3 length: 15 residues. V dropped 7 bases and J dropped 7; count of bases not matched to a gene: 16. The CDR3 bases are TGCGCCAGCCGGCTAACGACAGGGTCCTTTCTTGGCTACACCTTC. This sequence encodes CASRLTTGSFLGYTF.

V gene TRBV7-9 combines with J gene TRBJ2-5; D possibly corresponds to TRBD2 (6 bases). CDR3 length: 14 amino acids. The germline V gene has CDR1 SEHNR and CDR2 FQNEAQ (reference sequence). The germline V and J ends were trimmed by 2 bases and 2 bases, with 9 bases remaining between them. The DNA of the CDR3 is TGTGCCAGCAGCTTAATGGGACTTCAAGAGACCCAGTACTTC. Amino acids: CASSLMGLQETQYF. The entire variable domain, with the rest obtained from reference TRBV7-9 and TRBJ2-5, is as follows: DTGVSQNPRHKITKRGQNVTFRCDPISEHNRLYWYRQTLGQGPEFLTYFQNEAQLEKSRLLSDRFSAERPKGSFSTLEIQRTEQGDSAMYLCASSLMGLQETQYFGPGTRLLVL.